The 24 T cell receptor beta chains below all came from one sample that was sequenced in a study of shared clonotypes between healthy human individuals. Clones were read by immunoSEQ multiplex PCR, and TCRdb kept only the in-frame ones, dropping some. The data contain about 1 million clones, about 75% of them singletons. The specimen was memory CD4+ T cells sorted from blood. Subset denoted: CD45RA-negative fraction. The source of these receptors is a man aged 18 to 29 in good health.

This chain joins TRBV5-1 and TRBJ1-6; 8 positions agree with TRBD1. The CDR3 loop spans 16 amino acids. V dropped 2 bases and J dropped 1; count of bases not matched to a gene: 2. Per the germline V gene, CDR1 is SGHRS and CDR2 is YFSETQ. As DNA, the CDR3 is TGCGCCAGCAGCTTACAGGGGGAGTCCTATAATTCACCCCTCCACTTT. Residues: CASSLQGESYNSPLHF.

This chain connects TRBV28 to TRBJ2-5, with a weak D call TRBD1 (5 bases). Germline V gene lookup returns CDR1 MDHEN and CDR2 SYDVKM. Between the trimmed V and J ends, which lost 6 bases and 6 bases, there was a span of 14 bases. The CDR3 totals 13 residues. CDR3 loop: CASSWTSPQTQYF. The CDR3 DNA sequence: TGTGCCAGCAGCTGGACATCGCCACAGACCCAGTACTTC.

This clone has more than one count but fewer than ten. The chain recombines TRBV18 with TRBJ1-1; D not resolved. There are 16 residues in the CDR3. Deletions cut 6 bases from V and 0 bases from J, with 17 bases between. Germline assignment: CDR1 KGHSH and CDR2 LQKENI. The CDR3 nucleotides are TGTGCCAGCTCCCCCGGGAGGAAACTCATGAACACTGAAGCTTTCTTT. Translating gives CASSPGRKLMNTEAFF.

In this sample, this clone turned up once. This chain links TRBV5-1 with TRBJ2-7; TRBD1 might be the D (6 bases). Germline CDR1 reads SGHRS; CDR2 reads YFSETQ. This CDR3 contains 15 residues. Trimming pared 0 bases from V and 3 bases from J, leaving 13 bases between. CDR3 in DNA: TGCGCCAGCAGCTTGGATGCAGGGGCGGTCTACGAGCAGTACTTC. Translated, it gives CASSLDAGAVYEQYF.

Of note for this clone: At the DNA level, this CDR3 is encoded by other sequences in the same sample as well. CDR3 nucleotides: TGTGCCAGCAGTTTGTCCGGCAATCAGCCCCAGCATTTT. Translating it yields CASSLSGNQPQHF. The chain joins TRBV28 to TRBJ1-5; D is unresolved. The ends were cut back, 3 bases at V and 2 bases at J, with 5 bases in the middle. Germline assignment: CDR1 MDHEN and CDR2 SYDVKM. This CDR3 is built from 13 residues.

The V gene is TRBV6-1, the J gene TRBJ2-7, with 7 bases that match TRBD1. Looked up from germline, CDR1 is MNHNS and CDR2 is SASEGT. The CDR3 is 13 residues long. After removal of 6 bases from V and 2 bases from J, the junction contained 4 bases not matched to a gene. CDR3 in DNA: TGTGCCAGCAGCGACAGGGCCCCCTACGAGCAGTACTTC. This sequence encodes CASSDRAPYEQYF.

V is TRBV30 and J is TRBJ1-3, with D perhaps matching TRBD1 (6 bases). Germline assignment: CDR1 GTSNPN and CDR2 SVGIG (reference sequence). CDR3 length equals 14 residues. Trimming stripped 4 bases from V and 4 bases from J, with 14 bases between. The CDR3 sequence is CAWIERGKGNTIYF. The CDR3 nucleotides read TGTGCCTGGATCGAGAGGGGGAAAGGAAACACCATATATTTT.

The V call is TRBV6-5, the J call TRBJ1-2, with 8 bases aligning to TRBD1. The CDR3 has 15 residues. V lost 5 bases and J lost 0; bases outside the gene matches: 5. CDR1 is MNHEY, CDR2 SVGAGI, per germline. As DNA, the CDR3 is TGTGCCAGCAGTCCTCGGGACAGGCCTAACTATGGCTACACCTTC. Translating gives CASSPRDRPNYGYTF.

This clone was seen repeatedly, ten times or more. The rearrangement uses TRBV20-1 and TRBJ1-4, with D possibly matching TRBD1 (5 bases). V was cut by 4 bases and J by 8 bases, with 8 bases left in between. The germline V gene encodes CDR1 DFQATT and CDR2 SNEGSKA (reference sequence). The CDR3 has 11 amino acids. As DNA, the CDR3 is TGCAGTGCTATACAGGCCGAAAAACTGTTTTTT. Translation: CSAIQAEKLFF.

CDR3 DNA: TGTGCCAGCAGAGGACGGCGCAATGAGCAGTTCTTC. Its translation is CASRGRRNEQFF. The chain is built from TRBV6-1 and TRBJ2-1; D remains unclear. In germline, CDR1 is MNHNS, CDR2 SASEGT. The V gene lost 6 bases and the J gene lost 6 bases, with 9 bases spanning the gap. The CDR3 is 12 amino acids.

CDR3 sequence: CASSYADRMNTEAFF. In DNA, the CDR3 is TGTGCCAGCAGTTACGCCGACAGGATGAACACTGAAGCTTTCTTT. The rearrangement joins TRBV6-5 to TRBJ1-1; D perhaps matches TRBD1 (6 bases). Germline lookup yields CDR1 MNHEY and CDR2 SVGAGI. CDR3 length: 15 amino acids. V was pared by 2 bases and J by 0 bases, with 10 bases between.

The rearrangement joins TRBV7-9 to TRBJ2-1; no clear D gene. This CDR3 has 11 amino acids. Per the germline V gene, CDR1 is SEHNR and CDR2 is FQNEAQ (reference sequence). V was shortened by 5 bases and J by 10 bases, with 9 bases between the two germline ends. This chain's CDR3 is CASSTRQEQFF. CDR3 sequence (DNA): TGTGCCAGCAGCACCCGGCAGGAGCAGTTCTTC. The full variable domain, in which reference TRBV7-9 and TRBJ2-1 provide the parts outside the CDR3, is DTGVSQNPRHKITKRGQNVTFRCDPISEHNRLYWYRQTLGQGPEFLTYFQNEAQLEKSRLLSDRFSAERPKGSFSTLEIQRTEQGDSAMYLCASSTRQEQFFGPGTRLTVL.

In DNA, the CDR3 is TGCGCCAGCAGTGCCAGGATCGAGACCCAGTACTTC. This gives the protein CASSARIETQYF. The chain joins TRBV10-2 to TRBJ2-5; D uncertain. Per the germline V gene, CDR1 is WSHSY and CDR2 is SAAADI. V lost 4 bases and J 5 bases, leaving 8 bases between the germline ends. The CDR3 is 12 residues long.

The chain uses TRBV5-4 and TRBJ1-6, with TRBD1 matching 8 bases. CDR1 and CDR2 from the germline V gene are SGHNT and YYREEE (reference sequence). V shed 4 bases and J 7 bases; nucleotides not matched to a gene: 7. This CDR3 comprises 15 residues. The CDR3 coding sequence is TGTGCCAGCAGCACCGGGACAGGTCAAAATTCACCCCTCCACTTT. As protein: CASSTGTGQNSPLHF.

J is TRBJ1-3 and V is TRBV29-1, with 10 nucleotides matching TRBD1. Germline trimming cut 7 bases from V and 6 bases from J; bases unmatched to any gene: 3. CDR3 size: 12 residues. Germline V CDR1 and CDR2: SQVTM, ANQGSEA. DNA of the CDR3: TGCAGCGCCCGACAGGGGGCAAACACCATATATTTT. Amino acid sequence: CSARQGANTIYF.

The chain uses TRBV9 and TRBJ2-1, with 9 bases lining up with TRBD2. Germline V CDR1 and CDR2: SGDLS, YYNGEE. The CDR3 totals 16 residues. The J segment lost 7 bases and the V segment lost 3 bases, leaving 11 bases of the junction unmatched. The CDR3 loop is CASSAGLAGVGNEQFF. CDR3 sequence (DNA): TGTGCCAGCAGCGCCGGATTAGCGGGAGTGGGTAATGAGCAGTTCTTC.

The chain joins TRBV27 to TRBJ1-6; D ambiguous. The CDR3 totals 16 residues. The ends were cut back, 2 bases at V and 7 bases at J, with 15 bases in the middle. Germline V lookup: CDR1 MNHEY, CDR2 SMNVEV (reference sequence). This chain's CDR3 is CASSLKGPLNNSPLHF. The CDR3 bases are TGTGCCAGCAGTTTAAAGGGCCCCCTGAACAATTCACCCCTCCACTTT.

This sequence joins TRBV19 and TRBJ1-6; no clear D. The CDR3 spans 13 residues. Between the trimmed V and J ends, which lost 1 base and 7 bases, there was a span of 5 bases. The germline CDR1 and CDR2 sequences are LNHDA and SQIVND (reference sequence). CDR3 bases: TGTGCCAGTAGTATAGTCAGGAATTCACCCCTCCACTTT. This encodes CASSIVRNSPLHF.

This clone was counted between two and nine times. CDR3 region: CASSPPGTGELFF. Written as DNA, the CDR3 is TGTGCCAGTAGCCCGCCGGGCACCGGGGAGCTGTTTTTT. The chain carries TRBV19 and TRBJ2-2; the D is unclear. The CDR3 extends over 13 amino acids. The germline V gene encodes CDR1 LNHDA and CDR2 SQIVND (reference sequence). Trimming took off 6 bases at V and 4 bases at J, with 9 bases between the two ends.

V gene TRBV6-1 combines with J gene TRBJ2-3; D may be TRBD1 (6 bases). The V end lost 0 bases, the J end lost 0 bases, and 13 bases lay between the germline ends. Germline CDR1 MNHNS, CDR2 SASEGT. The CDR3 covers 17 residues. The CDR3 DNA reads TGTGCCAGCAGTGAAGCATTGGGGGCGGCGAGCACAGATACGCAGTATTTT. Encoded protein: CASSEALGAASTDTQYF.

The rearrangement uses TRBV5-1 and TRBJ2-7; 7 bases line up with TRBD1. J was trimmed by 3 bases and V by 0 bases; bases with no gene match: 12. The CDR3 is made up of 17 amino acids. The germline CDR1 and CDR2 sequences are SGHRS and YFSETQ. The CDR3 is CASSLALRGQGFYEQYF. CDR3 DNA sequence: TGCGCCAGCAGCTTGGCCTTAAGGGGGCAGGGGTTCTACGAGCAGTACTTC.

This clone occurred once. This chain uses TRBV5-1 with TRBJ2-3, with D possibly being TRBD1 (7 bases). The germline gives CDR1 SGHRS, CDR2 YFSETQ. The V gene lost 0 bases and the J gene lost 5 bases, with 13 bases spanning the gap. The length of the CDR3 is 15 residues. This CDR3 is CASSLEGQGGDTQYF. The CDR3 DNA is TGCGCCAGCAGCTTGGAAGGTCAGGGGGGAGATACGCAGTATTTT.

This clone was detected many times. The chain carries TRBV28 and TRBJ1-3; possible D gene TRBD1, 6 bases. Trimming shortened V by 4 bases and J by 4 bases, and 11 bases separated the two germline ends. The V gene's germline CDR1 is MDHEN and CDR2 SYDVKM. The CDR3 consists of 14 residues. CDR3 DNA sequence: TGTGCCAGCAGTTCCCGAGGGGGGGGAAACACCATATATTTT. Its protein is CASSSRGGGNTIYF.

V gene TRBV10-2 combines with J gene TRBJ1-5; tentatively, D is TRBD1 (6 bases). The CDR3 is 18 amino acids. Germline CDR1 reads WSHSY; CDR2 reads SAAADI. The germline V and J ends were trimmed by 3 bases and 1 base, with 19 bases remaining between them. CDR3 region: CASSDSLRGTLSNQPQHF. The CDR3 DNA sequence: TGCGCCAGCAGTGACTCTTTGAGGGGGACACTAAGCAATCAGCCCCAGCATTTT.